The 15 T cell receptor beta chains presented below share a single source sample, sequenced in a study of a mutant IDH1 vaccine in newly diagnosed glioma. TCRdb keeps only in-frame clones here, not all; method: immunoSEQ multiplex PCR. The sample contains about 36,000 clones, approximately 80% of which appear only once. The time point: week 5, during vaccination. The content of each vaccine dose was 300 ug of mutant IDH1 20-mer peptide, and topical imiquimod accompanied it. Their antigen targets remain unknown. The material sequenced was PBMCs, taken from a glioma patient whose treatment included an IDH1 peptide vaccine. These receptors were obtained from a middle-aged man with glioma.

The chain uses TRBV20-1 and TRBJ2-7, with D unclear. This CDR3 is built from 11 residues. Germline values: CDR1 DFQATT, CDR2 SNEGSKA (reference sequence). With 6 bases removed from V and 7 bases from J, the gap between germline ends came to 13 bases. The CDR3 region is CSAPLREEQYF. The CDR3 DNA sequence: TGCAGTGCCCCCTTAAGGGAAGAGCAGTACTTC.

This chain joins TRBV14 and TRBJ2-1, with D perhaps TRBD2 (5 bases). The V gene lost 5 bases and the J gene lost 3 bases, with 8 bases spanning the gap. The CDR3 sequence is 13 residues long. Germline loops: CDR1 SGHDN, CDR2 FVKESK. The CDR3, as DNA: TGTGCCAGCAGCATTACTAGCTACAATGAGCAGTTCTTC. Amino acids: CASSITSYNEQFF.

A single count supports this clone. The chain has TRBV14 and TRBJ2-5, with TRBD2 matching 13 bases. With V trimmed by 4 bases and J by 6 bases, 8 bases remained unmatched. Germline-derived CDR1 and CDR2 are SGHDN and FVKESK. This CDR3 has 16 amino acids. CDR3 nucleotides: TGTGCCAGCAGCCTCCGGACTAGCGGGAGCTCAAAGACCCAGTACTTC. As protein: CASSLRTSGSSKTQYF.

This clone was seen more than once but under ten times. The chain uses TRBV5-1 and TRBJ1-1; TRBD1 matches at 8 bases. The germline V gene has CDR1 SGHRS and CDR2 YFSETQ. There are 16 residues in the CDR3. J gave up 0 bases and V 0 bases, and 4 bases lay outside the gene matches. DNA of the CDR3: TGCGCCAGCAGCTTGGGGACAGGGAGGGTGAACACTGAAGCTTTCTTT. Its translation: CASSLGTGRVNTEAFF.

J is TRBJ2-7 and V is TRBV7-2; possible D gene TRBD2, 6 bases. The CDR3 is made up of 14 amino acids. Germline V lookup: CDR1 SGHTA, CDR2 FQGNSA. Trimming took 4 bases from V and 9 from J, leaving 19 bases between them. The CDR3 sequence: CASSSPGLTVVQYF. The CDR3 coding sequence is TGTGCCAGCAGCTCACCGGGACTGACGGTCGTGCAGTACTTC.

The rearrangement links TRBV19 to TRBJ2-2; 9 bases match TRBD2. Germline V gene sequence: CDR1 LNHDA, CDR2 SQIVND (reference sequence). The length of the CDR3 is 16 residues. The trim removed 4 bases at V and 7 bases at J, leaving 10 bases unmatched. This CDR3 is CASSRRGRDHGGELFF. The CDR3 DNA reads TGTGCCAGTAGTAGGCGCGGGAGGGACCATGGCGGGGAGCTGTTTTTT.

The chain is built from TRBV19 and TRBJ2-3; a possible D gene is TRBD2 (6 bases). The CDR3 runs 13 residues. Germline CDR1 is LNHDA and CDR2 is SQIVND (reference sequence). Trimming removed 8 bases at V and 1 base at J, with 10 bases between. CDR3 DNA: TGTGCCAGTCTAATAGCGGGCACAGATACGCAGTATTTT. Translation gives CASLIAGTDTQYF.

The chain links TRBV19 to TRBJ1-5; no definite D call. The CDR3 length is 14 residues. CDR1 and CDR2 from the germline V gene are LNHDA and SQIVND (reference sequence). The V gene lost 3 bases and the J gene lost 2 bases, with 8 bases spanning the gap. The CDR3 reads CASSITSGNQPQHF. Written as DNA, the CDR3 is TGTGCCAGTAGTATTACGTCGGGCAATCAGCCCCAGCATTTT.

The gene calls are TRBV6-1 and TRBJ1-2, with D perhaps TRBD1 (6 bases). The CDR3 contains 16 residues. Trimming took off 0 bases at V and 4 bases at J, with 15 bases between the two ends. From germline, CDR1 is MNHNS and CDR2 SASEGT. CDR3 in amino acids: CASSEALRQGPYGYTF. Written as DNA, the CDR3 is TGTGCCAGCAGTGAAGCGCTACGGCAGGGGCCCTATGGCTACACCTTC.

The chain carries TRBV30 and TRBJ1-3; D is uncertain. Trimming cost V 8 bases and J 0 bases, with 14 bases left between them. The germline V gene encodes CDR1 GTSNPN and CDR2 SVGIG (reference sequence). The CDR3 spans 14 residues. The CDR3 here is CAARVRSSGNTIYF. The CDR3 nucleotides read TGTGCCGCAAGGGTCCGGAGCTCTGGAAACACCATATATTTT.

By sample share, this clone is medium-sized (0.01 to 0.1%). The chain joins TRBV4-3 to TRBJ1-1; D is possibly TRBD1 (5 bases). CDR1 and CDR2 from the germline V gene are LGHNA and YSLEER. V was trimmed by 0 bases and J by 5 bases, leaving 13 bases between them. The CDR3 has 15 residues. CDR3 in amino acids: CASSQERGIRTEAFF. For the CDR3, the DNA is TGCGCCAGCAGCCAAGAGAGGGGCATAAGGACTGAAGCTTTCTTT.

Here the CDR3 reads CAISFDGDTQYF. The CDR3 DNA follows: TGTGCCATCAGCTTTGATGGAGATACGCAGTATTTT. The V call is TRBV10-3, the J call TRBJ2-3; D remains unclear. Germline CDR1 ENHRY, CDR2 SYGVKD. Trimming cost V 6 bases and J 5 bases, with 9 bases left between them. The CDR3 loop spans 12 amino acids.

V and J are TRBV6-5 and TRBJ2-5; D remains ambiguous. This CDR3 has 15 amino acids. Germline V gives CDR1 MNHEY, CDR2 SVGAGI. Between the trimmed V and J ends, which lost 2 bases and 4 bases, there was a span of 14 bases. CDR3 DNA sequence: TGTGCCAGCAGTTACGTCACAGTAACGGGAGAGACCCAGTACTTC. Its translation: CASSYVTVTGETQYF.

CDR3 DNA: TGTGCCAGTGGTACCTGGGAGGATGGCTACACCTTC. It yields the protein CASGTWEDGYTF. The chain has TRBV6-5 and TRBJ1-2, with D unresolved. Trimming cost V 9 bases and J 6 bases, with 14 bases left between them. This CDR3 comprises 12 residues. Per germline, CDR1 MNHEY and CDR2 SVGAGI.

The genes are TRBV5-4 and TRBJ1-1; D is ambiguous. The V end lost 4 bases, the J end lost 5 bases, and 9 bases lay between the germline ends. The CDR3 sequence is 12 residues long. CDR1 and CDR2 (germline): SGHNT, YYREEE (reference sequence). The CDR3 coding sequence is TGTGCCAGCAGCCGTTCGGGGACTGAAGCTTTCTTT. It encodes CASSRSGTEAFF.